These T cell receptor beta chains were read from a single sample in a study of molecular identifiers for immune sequencing clone quantification. TCRdb called the PCR reads again in MiXCR, with one record for every CDR3 protein. Found here are roughly 100,000 distinct CDR3 sequences, under 40% of them singletons; the top ten hold less than 10%. Material: naive CD8+ T cells from blood, with Jurkat cell RNA spiked in. These receptors were collected from a human donor in good health. Some libraries in this study had Jurkat cell RNA spiked in. Both conserved end residues are part of each CDR3. The D gene is left open where the match is weak. Some rows mark clone size as missing; the rest say once, few, many or name a class of expanded clone.

abundance	v_gene	d_gene	j_gene	CDR3aa	CDR3nt
NA	TRBV28	TRBD2	TRBJ2-7	CASRLSGGYTLYF	TGTGCCAGCAGGTTATCGGGGGGGTATACGCTGTACTTC
many	TRBV5-1	TRBD1	TRBJ1-1	CASGTGGATEAFF	TGCGCCAGCGGTACAGGGGGTGCCACTGAAGCTTTCTTT
NA	TRBV7-2	NA	TRBJ1-1	CASSLASWNTEAFF	TGTGCCAGCAGCTTAGCGTCCTGGAACACTGAAGCTTTCTTT
few	TRBV13	NA	TRBJ2-6	CASSPTVRAGANVLTF	TGTGCCAGCAGCCCGACGGTAAGGGCTGGGGCCAACGTCCTGACTTTC
NA	TRBV28	NA	TRBJ2-7	CASNGPGPTASYEQYF	TGTGCCAGCAACGGGCCCGGACCGACGGCGTCCTACGAGCAGTACTTC
many	TRBV25-1	NA	TRBJ1-1	CASSQVGEAFF	TGTGCCAGCAGTCAAGTTGGTGAAGCTTTCTTT
few	TRBV29-1	NA	TRBJ2-1	CSSDGGRVYNEQFF	TGCAGCTCGGATGGAGGGAGAGTCTACAATGAGCAGTTCTTC
few	TRBV10-3	TRBD1	TRBJ2-5	CAISVGTAEETQYF	TGTGCCATCAGTGTCGGGACAGCCGAAGAGACCCAGTACTTC
NA	TRBV5-1	NA	TRBJ2-1	CASSPRTTSSYNEQFF	TGCGCCAGCAGCCCGCGGACTACAAGCTCCTACAATGAGCAGTTCTTC
NA	TRBV7-2	NA	TRBJ1-5	CASSLGAGNQPQQF	TGTGCCAGCAGCTTAGGAGCGGGTAATCAGCCCCAGCAATTT